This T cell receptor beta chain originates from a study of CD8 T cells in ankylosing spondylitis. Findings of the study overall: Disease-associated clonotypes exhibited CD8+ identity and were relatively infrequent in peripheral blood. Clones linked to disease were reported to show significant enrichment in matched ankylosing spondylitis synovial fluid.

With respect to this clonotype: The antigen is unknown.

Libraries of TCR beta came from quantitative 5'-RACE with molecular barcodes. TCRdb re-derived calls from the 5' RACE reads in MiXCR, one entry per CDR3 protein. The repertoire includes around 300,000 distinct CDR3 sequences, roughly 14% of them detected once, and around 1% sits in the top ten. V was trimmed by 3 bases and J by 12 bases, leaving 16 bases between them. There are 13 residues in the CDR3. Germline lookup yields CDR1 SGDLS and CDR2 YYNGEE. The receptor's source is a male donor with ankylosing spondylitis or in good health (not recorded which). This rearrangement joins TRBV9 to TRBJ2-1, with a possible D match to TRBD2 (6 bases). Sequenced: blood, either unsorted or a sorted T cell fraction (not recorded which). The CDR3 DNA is TGTGCCAGCAGCGACCCCCCCCGGCGGGGGCAGTTCTTC. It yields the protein CASSDPPRRGQFF.